The T cell receptor (beta chain) under discussion was sequenced for a study of T cells in women clearing cervical HPV infection. Study at large: Controls gave blood once infection was undetectable; cases at lesion identification.

Study-wide results and caveats: CIN3+ cases had significantly higher TCR repertoire richness than controls, but evenness did not differ. Combining TCR richness with V gene abundances gave around 0.83 AUC.

Generated by immunoSEQ multiplex PCR, the TCRdb table keeps only in-frame clones and is missing some. The table lists fewer than 35,000 clones. Notes on this clone: Its antigen is not known. The read ends 3 residues shy of where the CDR3 ends; the end is completed using the germline J gene.

This CDR3 region has 12 residues. V was pared by 8 bases and J by 3 bases, with 6 bases of the junction left unmatched. From germline, CDR1 is SQVTM and CDR2 ANQGSEA. Specimen: blood buffy coat. The sequence was collected from a woman between 18 and 70 years old with a cervical HPV16 infection that either progressed to CIN3+ or cleared (not recorded which). The V gene is TRBV29-1, the J gene TRBJ2-5; 7 nucleotides line up with TRBD1. CDR3 sequence reads: CSSWDRKETQYF. Incomplete CDR3 DNA: TGCAGCAGCTGGGACAGAAAAGAGACC.